These 12 T cell receptor beta chains share one sample of origin, sequenced in a study of a mutant IDH1 vaccine in newly diagnosed glioma (dated by TCRdb to the early 2020s). Their cognate antigens are unknown. Library method: the immunoSEQ multiplex PCR assay. Here the immuneACCESS table is served through TCRdb, limited to in-frame sequences with V and J called. Missing clones are a known gap in these copies; in checked studies unresolved V genes cover under half, and the rest lacks a known reason. The sample profile shows about 56,000 clones; about 71% of them were found once. The ten largest clones capture around 5% of the sample. The label giving this sample's time point can be read as: week 47, end of study. Each vaccine dose, consisting of 300 ug of a 20-mer mutant IDH1 peptide in Montanide, was administered subcutaneously with topical imiquimod. Sequences were derived from PBMCs, sampled from a glioma patient whose treatment included an IDH1 peptide vaccine. These receptors were collected from a middle-aged man with glioma.

The chain uses TRBV14 and TRBJ2-7; 8 positions agree with TRBD1. This CDR3 has 15 amino acids. V dropped 4 bases and J dropped 2; count of bases not matched to a gene: 7. CDR1 is SGHDN and CDR2 is FVKESK in the germline V gene. In DNA form, the CDR3 reads TGTGCCAGCAGCCTGCCCGACAGGGGTACCTACGAGCAGTACTTC. This translates into CASSLPDRGTYEQYF. Based on the CDR3 plus reference TRBV14 and TRBJ2-7, the full variable domain is EAGVTQFPSHSVIEKGQTVTLRCDPISGHDNLYWYRRVMGKEIKFLLHFVKESKQDESGMPNNRFLAERTGGTYSTLKVQPAELEDSGVYFCASSLPDRGTYEQYFGPGTRLTVT.

This clone was seen more than once but under ten times. The rearrangement joins TRBV27 to TRBJ2-7, with D unclear. This CDR3 has 13 amino acids. Trimming cost V 6 bases and J 0 bases, with 9 bases left between them. The V gene's germline CDR1 is MNHEY and CDR2 SMNVEV (reference sequence). The CDR3 nucleotides are TGTGCCAGCAGGCGGCTACGCTCCTACGAGCAGTACTTC. Translation gives CASRRLRSYEQYF.

This clone was recorded at least ten times. V usage is TRBV28 and J usage is TRBJ1-1; D is unclear. Germline CDR1 and CDR2: MDHEN and SYDVKM. This CDR3 spans 11 amino acids. Trimming removed 6 bases from V and 1 base from J, with 3 bases in between. The CDR3 DNA reads TGTGCCAGCAGGCGGAACACTGAAGCTTTCTTT. Translating gives CASRRNTEAFF. The whole variable domain, filled in from reference TRBV28 and TRBJ1-1, reads DVKVTQSSRYLVKRTGEKVFLECVQDMDHENMFWYRQDPGLGLRLIYFSYDVKMKEKGDIPEGYSVSREKKERFSLILESASTNQTSMYLCASRRNTEAFFGQGTRLTVV.

The genes are TRBV6-1 and TRBJ2-7, with D perhaps TRBD1 or TRBD2 (5 bases each). CDR3 length equals 12 residues. Per germline, CDR1 MNHNS and CDR2 SASEGT. The V end lost 5 bases, the J end lost 9 bases, and 14 bases lay between the germline ends. This CDR3 reads CASSPMIGGQYF. The CDR3, as DNA: TGTGCCAGCAGTCCCATGATTGGGGGGCAGTACTTC.

V usage is TRBV19 and J usage is TRBJ2-1, with 11 bases lining up with TRBD1. V lost 0 bases and J lost 4; bases outside the gene matches: 2. The CDR3 is 16 residues long. Germline V CDR1 and CDR2: LNHDA, SQIVND (reference sequence). CDR3 nucleotide sequence: TGTGCCAGTAGTATAGAGGGGACAGGGGGGTACAATGAGCAGTTCTTC. This codes for CASSIEGTGGYNEQFF.

The CDR3: CASSLETGAGYTF. CDR3 in DNA: TGTGCCAGCAGCCTTGAGACAGGCGCCGGCTACACCTTC. V usage is TRBV11-2 and J usage is TRBJ1-2; weak D call: TRBD1 (6 bases). Trimming pared 5 bases from V and 8 bases from J, leaving 15 bases between. This CDR3 is 13 amino acids long. Germline CDR1 is SGHAT and CDR2 is FQNNGV.

CDR3 in DNA: TGCGCCAGCAGCCATCTAGGGAAATCCTACGAGCAGTACTTC. Protein product: CASSHLGKSYEQYF. This chain connects TRBV4-1 to TRBJ2-7; D gene unclear. The ends were cut back, 3 bases at V and 1 base at J, with 10 bases in the middle. The CDR3 has 14 residues. The germline CDR1 and CDR2 sequences are MGHRA and YSYEKL.

The chain is built from TRBV5-4 and TRBJ1-4; 10 nucleotides align to TRBD1. This CDR3 is built from 14 residues. The germline V gene encodes CDR1 SGHNT and CDR2 YYREEE (reference sequence). V lost 3 bases and J lost 7; bases outside the gene matches: 3. The CDR3 loop is CASSSWTGGEKLFF. CDR3 DNA: TGTGCCAGCAGCTCCTGGACAGGGGGTGAAAAACTGTTTTTT.

The chain employs TRBV5-1 and TRBJ2-7; maybe TRBD2 (6 bases). CDR1 is SGHRS, CDR2 YFSETQ, per germline. The CDR3 loop spans 11 amino acids. V lost 3 bases and J lost 8, with 9 bases in between. CDR3 DNA sequence: TGCGCCAGCAGCTCCGCGGGGCAGCAGTACTTC. Translating it yields CASSSAGQQYF. The full variable domain, with the rest looked up from reference TRBV5-1 and TRBJ2-7, is KAGVTQTPRYLIKTRGQQVTLSCSPISGHRSVSWYQQTPGQGLQFLFEYFSETQRNKGNFPGRFSGRQFSNSRSEMNVSTLELGDSALYLCASSSAGQQYFGPGTRLTVT.

The sample holds one count of this clone. This rearrangement joins TRBV6-1 to TRBJ1-1; D is perhaps TRBD1 (5 bases). Germline CDR1 MNHNS, CDR2 SASEGT. The CDR3 runs 14 residues. Trimming removed 6 bases at V and 11 bases at J, with 22 bases between. CDR3 residues: CASRPGPTLKEAFF. DNA for the CDR3: TGTGCCAGCAGACCGGGACCGACTTTAAAGGAGGCTTTCTTT.

The chain combines TRBV7-8 with TRBJ2-7; TRBD2 is a possible D gene (5 bases). The V gene lost 3 bases and the J gene lost 3 bases, with 18 bases spanning the gap. CDR1 is SGHVS and CDR2 is FQNEAQ in the germline V gene. This CDR3 has 16 amino acids. CDR3 coding DNA: TGTGCCAGCAGCTTCCTAATCCCGGGGTCGGGCTACGAGCAGTACTTC. Protein sequence: CASSFLIPGSGYEQYF.

The J gene is TRBJ1-4, the V gene TRBV5-1, with D tentatively TRBD1 (5 bases). V was pared by 0 bases and J by 8 bases, with 11 bases between. The CDR3 totals 14 residues. Germline V gene lookup returns CDR1 SGHRS and CDR2 YFSETQ. The CDR3 bases are TGCGCCAGCAGCTTGGGAGGGAGGGGAGAAAAACTGTTTTTT. Residues: CASSLGGRGEKLFF.